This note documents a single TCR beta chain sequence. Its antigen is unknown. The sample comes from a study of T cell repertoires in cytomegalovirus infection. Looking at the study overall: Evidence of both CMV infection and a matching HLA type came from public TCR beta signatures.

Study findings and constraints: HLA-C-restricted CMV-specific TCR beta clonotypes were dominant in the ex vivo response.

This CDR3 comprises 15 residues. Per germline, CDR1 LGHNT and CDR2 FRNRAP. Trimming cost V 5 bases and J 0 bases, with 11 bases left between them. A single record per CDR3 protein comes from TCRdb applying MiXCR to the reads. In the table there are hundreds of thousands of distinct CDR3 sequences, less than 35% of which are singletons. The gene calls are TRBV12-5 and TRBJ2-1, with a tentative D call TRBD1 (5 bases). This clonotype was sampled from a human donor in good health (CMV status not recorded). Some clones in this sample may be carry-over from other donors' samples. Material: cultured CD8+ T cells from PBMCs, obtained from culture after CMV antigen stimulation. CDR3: CASGQDTYSYNEQFF. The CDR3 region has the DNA TGTGCTAGTGGTCAGGACACCTACTCCTACAATGAGCAGTTCTTC.